These 4 T cell receptor beta chains share one sample of origin, sequenced in a study of Graves' ophthalmopathy and Graves' hyperthyroidism. RNA served as the template for amplifying TCR beta CDR3 regions. An opening RT-PCR round employed HTBI primers and preceded a second-round multiplex PCR. Via MiXCR, TCRdb re-called the multiplex PCR reads, giving one row per CDR3 protein. The sample holds around 400,000 distinct CDR3 sequences, roughly 21% seen once. The sample taken for sequencing was peripheral blood. The receptors derive from a woman between 18 and 29 years old with stable Graves' hyperthyroidism.

This clonotype was seen at least ten times. The V gene is TRBV11-2, the J gene TRBJ1-2; D is possibly TRBD1 (5 bases). The V gene's germline CDR1 is SGHAT and CDR2 FQNNGV. The CDR3 is made up of 14 amino acids. Trimming cost V 5 bases and J 2 bases, with 12 bases left between them. The CDR3 here is CASSPGGVNYGYTF. The CDR3 bases are TGTGCCAGCAGCCCTGGGGGGGTAAACTATGGCTACACCTTC.

This clonotype was seen ten or more times. V is TRBV20-1 and J is TRBJ2-5, with D uncertain. CDR3 length: 15 amino acids. Germline CDR1 DFQATT, CDR2 SNEGSKA (reference sequence). Trimming took off 1 base at V and 1 base at J, with 13 bases between the two ends. The CDR3 loop is CSARADRDSQETQYF. In nucleotides, the CDR3 is TGCAGTGCTAGAGCAGATAGAGATAGCCAAGAGACCCAGTACTTC.

Only a few counts were recorded for this clonotype. The chain is built from TRBV18 and TRBJ2-5; 14 bases match TRBD2. J gave up 2 bases and V 1 base, and 9 bases lay outside the gene matches. The CDR3 has 19 amino acids. Germline loops: CDR1 KGHSH, CDR2 LQKENI. In DNA form, the CDR3 reads TGTGCCAGCTCACCACTCGGGACTAGCGGGAGTGGATATCAAGAGACCCAGTACTTC. It translates to CASSPLGTSGSGYQETQYF.

The V call is TRBV6-2 or TRBV6-3, the J call TRBJ2-7, with TRBD2 matching over 13 bases. This CDR3 comprises 20 residues. Looked up from germline, CDR1 is MNHEY and CDR2 is SVGEGT. The V segment lost 0 bases and the J segment 3 bases; nucleotides outside the gene matches: 14. The CDR3 DNA reads as TGTGCCAGCAGTTACTCCGGCGCGAGACAGACTAGCGGGAGGAACTACGAGCAGTACTTC. Its protein is CASSYSGARQTSGRNYEQYF.